These T cell receptor beta chains were read from a single sample in a study of T cell responses to AZD1222 COVID-19 vaccine. Clones were sequenced by immunoSEQ multiplex PCR, and TCRdb holds only the in-frame ones, with some missing. The table shows roughly 120,000 clones, with 80% to 90% occurring only once. Sample: peripheral blood, taken on day 0 of MenACWY control vaccination. These receptors came from an adult in good health. Each CDR3 is given with its conserved first and last residue. The order of the fields is D gene, V gene, J gene, clone size, CDR3 DNA, CDR3 protein. A D gene is named only where the DNA matches it firmly. For some rows the clone size is stated as once, few or many, or as a class when expanded; others skip it.

NA,TRBV4-3,TRBJ2-2,few,TGCGCCAGCAGCCAAGATCTGGACGGGAAATTGCCGTTTACGGAGCTGTTTTTT,CASSQDLDGKLPFTELFF
NA,TRBV4-2,TRBJ2-5,once,TGTGCCAGCAGCCAAGATCCACAGGGTGTGGCGGCCCAGTACTTC,CASSQDPQGVAAQYF
NA,TRBV23-1,TRBJ1-6,NA,TGCGCCAGCAGTCCCGCCTCCATTTGGTCCCCCTATAATTCACCCCTCCACTTT,CASSPASIWSPYNSPLHF
NA,TRBV27,TRBJ1-1,NA,TGTGCCAGCAGTTTTGACCCTCCGAACACTGAAGCTTTCTTT,CASSFDPPNTEAFF
TRBD1,TRBV6-5,TRBJ2-3,once,TGTGCCAGCAGTCCCCGGACAGGGGGCGTCGATACGCAGTATTTT,CASSPRTGGVDTQYF
TRBD1,TRBV29-1,TRBJ2-3,NA,TGCAGCGTCCAATCAGGGGGCTTGGGCACAGATACGCAGTATTTT,CSVQSGGLGTDTQYF
NA,TRBV27,TRBJ2-1,NA,TGTGCCACCCGGGAGTTTCAAAGGGGTGAGCAGTTCTTC,CATREFQRGEQFF
NA,TRBV4-2,TRBJ1-1,NA,TGTGCCAGCAGCCAAGTACGGGTTACTGAAGCTTTCTTT,CASSQVRVTEAFF
NA,TRBV27,TRBJ1-1,NA,TGTGCCAGCAAGACCGCGGGGGCGGGTGAAGCTTTCTTT,CASKTAGAGEAFF
NA,TRBV12-2,TRBJ1-4,NA,TGTGCAAGTCGCTTTCCGGGACAGGGGCACACTTATGAAAAACTGTTTTTT,CASRFPGQGHTYEKLFF
NA,TRBV6-5,TRBJ1-1,NA,TGTGCCAGCAGTTACGTGGTGGACACTGAAGCTTTCTTT,CASSYVVDTEAFF
TRBD1,TRBV7-8,TRBJ1-6,NA,TGTGCCAGCAGCTTAGGGGAGAGGGGGCTCAATTCACCCCTCCACTTT,CASSLGERGLNSPLHF
NA,TRBV5-1,TRBJ1-6,NA,TGCGCCAGCAGCTTGGCATCAGGGAGAGATAATTCACCCCTCCACTTT,CASSLASGRDNSPLHF
NA,TRBV5-6,TRBJ1-5,NA,TGTGCCAGCAGCTGGGGCGGGGCTCAGCCCCAGCATTTT,CASSWGGAQPQHF
NA,TRBV10-2,TRBJ1-5,NA,TGCGCCAGCAGTGAGTCGGGGGGGAGGCATCAGCCCCAGCATTTT,CASSESGGRHQPQHF
NA,TRBV7-9,TRBJ2-5,NA,TGTGCCAGCAGCCCAGACCGAAATCCTCAAGAGACCCAGTACTTC,CASSPDRNPQETQYF